Described below is a single TCR beta chain sequence and its context. Its specificity is unknown. V lost 4 bases to trimming and J lost 4 bases, with 17 bases between them. The germline V gene encodes CDR1 SNHLY and CDR2 FYNNEI. This CDR3 is 16 amino acids long. This sample stems from a study of cytomegalovirus exposure and HLA in healthy donors. Study-wide findings and caveats: Rarity characterized most TCR sequences, yet some public TCRs appeared in many donors.

Clones were read by immunoSEQ multiplex PCR, and TCRdb kept only the in-frame ones, dropping some. The repertoire consists of over 150,000 clones, with around 83% occurring once and the leading ten covering over 10%. V is TRBV2 and J is TRBJ1-3, with D possibly being TRBD1 (5 bases). Sequences were obtained from PBMCs. The receptor comes from a woman aged 25 to 39 in good health and CMV-seropositive. DNA of the CDR3: TGTGCCAGCAGTGGGTTCGGGACTCCCGTAGGAAACACCATATATTTT. Protein product: CASSGFGTPVGNTIYF.